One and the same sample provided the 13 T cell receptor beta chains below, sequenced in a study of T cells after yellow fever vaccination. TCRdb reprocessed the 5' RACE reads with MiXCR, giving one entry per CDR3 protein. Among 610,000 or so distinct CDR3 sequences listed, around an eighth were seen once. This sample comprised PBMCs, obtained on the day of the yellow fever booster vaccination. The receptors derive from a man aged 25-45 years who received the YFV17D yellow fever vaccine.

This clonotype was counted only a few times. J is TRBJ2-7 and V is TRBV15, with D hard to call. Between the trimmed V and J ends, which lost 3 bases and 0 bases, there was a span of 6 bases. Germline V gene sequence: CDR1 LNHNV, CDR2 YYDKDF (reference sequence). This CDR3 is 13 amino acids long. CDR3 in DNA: TGTGCCACCAGCAGGGCCTCCTCCTACGAGCAGTACTTC. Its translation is CATSRASSYEQYF.

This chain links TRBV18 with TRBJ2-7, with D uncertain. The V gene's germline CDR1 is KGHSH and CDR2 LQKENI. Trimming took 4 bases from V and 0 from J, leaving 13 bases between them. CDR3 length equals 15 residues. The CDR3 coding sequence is TGTGCCAGCTCACTGGAACTGCTGGACTCCTACGAGCAGTACTTC. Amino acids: CASSLELLDSYEQYF.

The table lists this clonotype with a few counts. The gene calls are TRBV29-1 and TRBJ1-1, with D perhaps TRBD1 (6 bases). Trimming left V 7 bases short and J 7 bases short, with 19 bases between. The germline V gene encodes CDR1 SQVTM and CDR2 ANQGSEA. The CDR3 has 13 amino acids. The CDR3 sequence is CSAADTGMVEAFF. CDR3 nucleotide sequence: TGCAGCGCCGCTGATACAGGGATGGTTGAAGCTTTCTTT.

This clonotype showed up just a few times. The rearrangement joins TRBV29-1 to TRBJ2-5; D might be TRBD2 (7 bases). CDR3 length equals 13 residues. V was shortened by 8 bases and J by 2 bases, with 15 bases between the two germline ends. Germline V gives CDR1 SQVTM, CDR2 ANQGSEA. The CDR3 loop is CSSWGRGQETQYF. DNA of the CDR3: TGCAGCTCATGGGGGCGGGGGCAAGAGACCCAGTACTTC.

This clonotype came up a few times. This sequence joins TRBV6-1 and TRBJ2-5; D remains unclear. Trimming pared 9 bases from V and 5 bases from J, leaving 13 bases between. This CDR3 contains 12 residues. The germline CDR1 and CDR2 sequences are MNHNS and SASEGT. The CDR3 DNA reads TGTGCCAGTCGGTTGGTGGCGGAGACCCAGTACTTC. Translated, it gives CASRLVAETQYF.

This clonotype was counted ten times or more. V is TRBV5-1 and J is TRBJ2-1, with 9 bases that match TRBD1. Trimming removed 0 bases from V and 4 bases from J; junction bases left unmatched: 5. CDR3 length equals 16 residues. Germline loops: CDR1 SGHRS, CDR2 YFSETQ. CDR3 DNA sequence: TGCGCCAGCAGCTTGGAGCCGGGACAGGGATACAATGAGCAGTTCTTC. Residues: CASSLEPGQGYNEQFF. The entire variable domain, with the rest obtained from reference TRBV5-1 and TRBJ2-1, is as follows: KAGVTQTPRYLIKTRGQQVTLSCSPISGHRSVSWYQQTPGQGLQFLFEYFSETQRNKGNFPGRFSGRQFSNSRSEMNVSTLELGDSALYLCASSLEPGQGYNEQFFGPGTRLTVL.

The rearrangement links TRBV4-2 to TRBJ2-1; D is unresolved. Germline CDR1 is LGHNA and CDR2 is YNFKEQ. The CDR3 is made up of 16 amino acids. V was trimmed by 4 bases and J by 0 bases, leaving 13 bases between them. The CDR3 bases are TGTGCCAGCAGCCCCGGGCGACTTCGCTCCTACAATGAGCAGTTCTTC. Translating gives CASSPGRLRSYNEQFF.

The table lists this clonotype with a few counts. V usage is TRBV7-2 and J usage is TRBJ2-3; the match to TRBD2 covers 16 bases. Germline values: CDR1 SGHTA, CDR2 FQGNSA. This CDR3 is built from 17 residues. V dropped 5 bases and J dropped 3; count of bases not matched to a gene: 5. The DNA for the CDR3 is TGTGCCAGCAGCGCAGGGACTAGCGGGAGGGTTACAGATACGCAGTATTTT. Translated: CASSAGTSGRVTDTQYF.

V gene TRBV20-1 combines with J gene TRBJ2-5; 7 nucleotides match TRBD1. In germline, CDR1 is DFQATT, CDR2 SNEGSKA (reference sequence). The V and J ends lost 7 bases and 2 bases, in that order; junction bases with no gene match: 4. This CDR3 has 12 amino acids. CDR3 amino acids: CSVDREQETQYF. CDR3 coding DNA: TGCAGTGTTGACAGGGAACAAGAGACCCAGTACTTC.

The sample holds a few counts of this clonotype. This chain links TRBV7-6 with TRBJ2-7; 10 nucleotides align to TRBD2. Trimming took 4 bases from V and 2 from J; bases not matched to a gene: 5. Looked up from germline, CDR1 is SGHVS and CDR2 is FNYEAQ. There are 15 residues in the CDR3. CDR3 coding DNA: TGTGCCAGCAGCTCTGGGACTAGCGCCGCCTACGAGCAGTACTTC. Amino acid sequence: CASSSGTSAAYEQYF.

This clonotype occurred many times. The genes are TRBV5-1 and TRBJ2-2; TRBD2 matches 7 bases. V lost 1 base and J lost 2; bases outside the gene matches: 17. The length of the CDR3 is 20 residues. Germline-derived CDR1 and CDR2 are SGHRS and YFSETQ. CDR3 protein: CASSLWGPERGSYNTGELFF. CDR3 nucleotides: TGCGCCAGCAGCTTGTGGGGCCCGGAGCGGGGCTCTTACAACACCGGGGAGCTGTTTTTT.

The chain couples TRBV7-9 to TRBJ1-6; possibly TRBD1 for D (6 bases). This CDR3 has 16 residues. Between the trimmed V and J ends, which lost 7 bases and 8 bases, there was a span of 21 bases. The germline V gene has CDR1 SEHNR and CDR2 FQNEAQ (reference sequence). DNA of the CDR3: TGTGCCAGCACCCCACAGGGATTAGGAGTCGATTCACCCCTCCACTTT. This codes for CASTPQGLGVDSPLHF.

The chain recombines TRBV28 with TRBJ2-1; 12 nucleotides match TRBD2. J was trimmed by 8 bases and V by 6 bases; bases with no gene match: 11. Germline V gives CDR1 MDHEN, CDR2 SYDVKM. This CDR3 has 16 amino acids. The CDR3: CASRGPSGRALDEQFF. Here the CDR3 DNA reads TGTGCCAGCAGGGGACCTAGCGGGAGGGCCCTCGATGAGCAGTTCTTC. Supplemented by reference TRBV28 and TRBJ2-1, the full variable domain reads DVKVTQSSRYLVKRTGEKVFLECVQDMDHENMFWYRQDPGLGLRLIYFSYDVKMKEKGDIPEGYSVSREKKERFSLILESASTNQTSMYLCASRGPSGRALDEQFFGPGTRLTVL.